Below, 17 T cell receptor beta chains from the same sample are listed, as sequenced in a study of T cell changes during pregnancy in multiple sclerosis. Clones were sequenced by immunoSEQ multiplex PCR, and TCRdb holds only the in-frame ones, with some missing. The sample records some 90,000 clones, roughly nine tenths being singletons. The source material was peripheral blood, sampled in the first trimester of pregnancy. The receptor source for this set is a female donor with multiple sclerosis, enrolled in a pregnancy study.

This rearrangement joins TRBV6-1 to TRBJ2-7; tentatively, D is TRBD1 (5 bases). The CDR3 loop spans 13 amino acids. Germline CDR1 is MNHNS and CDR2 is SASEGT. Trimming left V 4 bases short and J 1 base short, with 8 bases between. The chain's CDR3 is CASSVQASYEQYF. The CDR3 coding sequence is TGTGCCAGCAGTGTACAGGCTTCCTACGAGCAGTACTTC.

This CDR3 is CSAREGVGYTF. The DNA for the CDR3 is TGCAGTGCTAGAGAAGGGGTTGGCTACACCTTC. The chain uses TRBV20-1 and TRBJ1-2; D perhaps matches TRBD1 (5 bases). Germline CDR1 and CDR2: DFQATT and SNEGSKA (reference sequence). The CDR3 has 11 amino acids. V lost 0 bases, J lost 7 bases, and 6 bases lay in between.

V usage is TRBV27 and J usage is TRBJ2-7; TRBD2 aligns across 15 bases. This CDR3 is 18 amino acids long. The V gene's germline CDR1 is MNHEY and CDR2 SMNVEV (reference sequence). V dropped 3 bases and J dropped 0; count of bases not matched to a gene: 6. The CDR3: CASSLFGTSGRISYEQYF. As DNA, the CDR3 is TGTGCCAGCAGTTTGTTTGGGACTAGCGGGAGGATCTCCTACGAGCAGTACTTC.

CDR3 amino acids: CASSLSRWGGQPQHF. The CDR3 DNA sequence: TGTGCCAGCAGTTTATCACGCTGGGGGGGTCAGCCCCAGCATTTT. The V and J genes are TRBV27 and TRBJ1-5; possible D gene TRBD1, 5 bases. The CDR3 length is 15 residues. Germline CDR1 and CDR2: MNHEY and SMNVEV (reference sequence). V was trimmed by 0 bases and J by 6 bases, leaving 12 bases between them.

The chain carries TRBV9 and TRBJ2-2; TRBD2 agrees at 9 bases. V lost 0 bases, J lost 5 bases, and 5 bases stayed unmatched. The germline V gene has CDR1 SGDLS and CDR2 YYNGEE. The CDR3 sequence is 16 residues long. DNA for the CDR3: TGTGCCAGCAGCGTAGACTGGGGACTAGCAACCGGGGAGCTGTTTTTT. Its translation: CASSVDWGLATGELFF.

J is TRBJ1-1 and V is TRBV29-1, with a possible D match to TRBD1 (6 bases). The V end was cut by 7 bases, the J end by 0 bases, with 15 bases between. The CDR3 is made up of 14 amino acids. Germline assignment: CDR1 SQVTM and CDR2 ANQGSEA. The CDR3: CSGHRVGMNTEAFF. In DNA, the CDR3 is TGCAGCGGCCACAGGGTGGGGATGAACACTGAAGCTTTCTTT.

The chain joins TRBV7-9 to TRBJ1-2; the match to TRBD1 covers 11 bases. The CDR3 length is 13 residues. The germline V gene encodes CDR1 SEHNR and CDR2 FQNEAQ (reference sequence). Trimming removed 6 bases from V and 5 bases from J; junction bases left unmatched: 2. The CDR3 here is CASRDRGRYGYTF. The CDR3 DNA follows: TGTGCCAGCAGGGACAGGGGGCGTTATGGCTACACCTTC.

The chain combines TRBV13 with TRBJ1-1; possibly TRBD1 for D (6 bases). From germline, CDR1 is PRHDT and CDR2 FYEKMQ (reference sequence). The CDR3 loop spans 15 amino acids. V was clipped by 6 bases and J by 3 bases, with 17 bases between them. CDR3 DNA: TGTGCCAGCAGGAGCAGGGGCGACGGGGACACTGAAGCTTTCTTT. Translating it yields CASRSRGDGDTEAFF.

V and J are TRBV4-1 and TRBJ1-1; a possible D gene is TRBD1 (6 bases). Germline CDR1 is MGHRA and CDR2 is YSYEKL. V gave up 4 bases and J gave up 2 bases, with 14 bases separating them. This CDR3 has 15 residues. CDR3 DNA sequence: TGCGCCAGCAGCCTCATCCCGGACAGTAACACTGAAGCTTTCTTT. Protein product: CASSLIPDSNTEAFF.

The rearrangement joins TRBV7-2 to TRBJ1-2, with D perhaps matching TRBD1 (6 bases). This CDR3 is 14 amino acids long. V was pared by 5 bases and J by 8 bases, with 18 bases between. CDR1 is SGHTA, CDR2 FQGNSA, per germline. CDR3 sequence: CASSQRQGFDGYTF. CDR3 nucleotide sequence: TGTGCCAGCAGCCAACGTCAGGGGTTTGACGGCTACACCTTC.

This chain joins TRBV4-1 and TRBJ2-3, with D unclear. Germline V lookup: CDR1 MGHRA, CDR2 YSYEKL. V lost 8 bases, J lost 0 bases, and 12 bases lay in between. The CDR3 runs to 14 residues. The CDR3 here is CASSWAESTDTQYF. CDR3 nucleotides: TGCGCCAGCTCATGGGCCGAAAGCACAGATACGCAGTATTTT.

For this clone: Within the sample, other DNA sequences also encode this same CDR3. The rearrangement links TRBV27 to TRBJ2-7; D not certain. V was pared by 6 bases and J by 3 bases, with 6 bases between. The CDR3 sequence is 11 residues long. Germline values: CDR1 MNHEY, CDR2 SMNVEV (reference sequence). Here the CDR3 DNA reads TGTGCCAGCAGCAGTTACTACGAGCAGTACTTC. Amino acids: CASSSYYEQYF.

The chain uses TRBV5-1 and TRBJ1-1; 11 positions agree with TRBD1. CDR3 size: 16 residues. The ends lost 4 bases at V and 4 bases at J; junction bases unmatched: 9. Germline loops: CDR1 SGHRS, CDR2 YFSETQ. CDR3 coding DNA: TGCGCCAGCAGCCGTGGACAGGGGGCGAACCCCACTGAAGCTTTCTTT. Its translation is CASSRGQGANPTEAFF.

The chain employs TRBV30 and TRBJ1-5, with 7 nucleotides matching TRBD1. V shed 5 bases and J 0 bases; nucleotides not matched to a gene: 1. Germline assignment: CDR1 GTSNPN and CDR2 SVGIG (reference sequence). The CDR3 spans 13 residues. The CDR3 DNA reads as TGTGCCTGGGCAGGGGGTAGCAATCAGCCCCAGCATTTT. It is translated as CAWAGGSNQPQHF.

The CDR3: CASSLAGVSNQPQHF. CDR3 coding DNA: TGCGCCAGCAGCTTGGCAGGGGTGAGCAATCAGCCCCAGCATTTT. The chain joins TRBV5-1 to TRBJ1-5, with a possible D match to TRBD1 (6 bases). Germline CDR1 and CDR2: SGHRS and YFSETQ. The CDR3 is 15 amino acids. The germline V and J ends were trimmed by 0 bases and 1 base, with 8 bases remaining between them.

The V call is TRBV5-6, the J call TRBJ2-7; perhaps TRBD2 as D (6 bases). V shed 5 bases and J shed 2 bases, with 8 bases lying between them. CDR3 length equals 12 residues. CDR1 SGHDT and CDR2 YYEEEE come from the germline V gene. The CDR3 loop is CASSRTTYEQYF. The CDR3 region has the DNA TGTGCCAGCAGTCGGACTACCTACGAGCAGTACTTC.

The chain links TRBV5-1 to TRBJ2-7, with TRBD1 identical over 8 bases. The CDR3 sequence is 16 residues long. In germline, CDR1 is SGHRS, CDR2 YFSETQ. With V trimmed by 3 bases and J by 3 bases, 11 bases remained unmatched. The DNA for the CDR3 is TGCGCCAGCAGCTCGGGACAGGCCACCCCTTACTACGAGCAGTACTTC. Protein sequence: CASSSGQATPYYEQYF.